This T cell receptor beta chain was recovered during a study of neoadjuvant anti-PD-1 for oral cavity cancer. Background on the study: Patients without progression got a fourth dose around day 43.

Produced via immunoSEQ multiplex PCR; TCRdb's table is partial and in-frame only. The profile covers roughly 15,000 clones, with approximately 73% appearing a single time and approximately 2.5% taken by the ten largest. Germline V gives CDR1 SGHRS, CDR2 YFSETQ. This CDR3 has 17 residues. J lost 9 bases, V lost 4 bases, and 15 bases had no gene match. As for time point: after neoadjuvant nivolumab, at surgical resection. The chain couples TRBV5-1 to TRBJ2-1, with 11 bases aligning to TRBD2. The TCR originated in a person aged 35-79 years with oral cavity squamous cell carcinoma. The specimen comprised PBMCs, sampled after nivolumab (anti-PD-1) treatment. CDR3 protein: CASSDRLAGRGMGEQFF. The CDR3 nucleotides read TGCGCCAGCAGCGATCGACTAGCGGGACGGGGGATGGGTGAGCAGTTCTTC. Full variable domain (rest looked up from reference TRBV5-1 and TRBJ2-1): KAGVTQTPRYLIKTRGQQVTLSCSPISGHRSVSWYQQTPGQGLQFLFEYFSETQRNKGNFPGRFSGRQFSNSRSEMNVSTLELGDSALYLCASSDRLAGRGMGEQFFGPGTRLTVL.